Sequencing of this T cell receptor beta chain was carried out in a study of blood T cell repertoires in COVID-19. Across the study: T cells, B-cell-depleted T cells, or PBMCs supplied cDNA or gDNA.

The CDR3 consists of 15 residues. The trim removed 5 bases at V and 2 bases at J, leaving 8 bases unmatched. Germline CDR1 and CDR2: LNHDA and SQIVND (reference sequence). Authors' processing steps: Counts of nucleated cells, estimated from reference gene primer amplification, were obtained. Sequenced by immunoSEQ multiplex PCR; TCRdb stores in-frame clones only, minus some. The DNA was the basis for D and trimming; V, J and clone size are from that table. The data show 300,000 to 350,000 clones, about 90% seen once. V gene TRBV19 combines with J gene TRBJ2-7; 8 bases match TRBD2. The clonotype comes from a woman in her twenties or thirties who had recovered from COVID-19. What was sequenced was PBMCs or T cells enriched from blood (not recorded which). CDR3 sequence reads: CASSAVSGAAYEQYF. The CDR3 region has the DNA TGTGCCAGTAGTGCGGTTAGCGGGGCGGCCTACGAGCAGTACTTC.